This T cell receptor (beta chain) was observed in a study of T cell changes during pregnancy in multiple sclerosis. Clones were sequenced by immunoSEQ multiplex PCR, and TCRdb holds only the in-frame ones, with some missing. This sample has tens of thousands of clones, with 85% to 95% found just once. Trimming stripped 3 bases from V and 5 bases from J, with 5 bases between. CDR1 and CDR2 from the germline V gene are SGHVS and FNYEAQ. The CDR3 has 12 amino acids. J is TRBJ2-1 and V is TRBV7-6; D not resolved. The receptor was isolated from a female donor with multiple sclerosis, enrolled in a pregnancy study. The source was peripheral blood, collected after pregnancy. CDR3 region: CASSLRHNEQFF. Written as DNA, the CDR3 is TGTGCCAGCAGCTTGAGGCACAATGAGCAGTTCTTC.